A selection of T cell receptor beta chains follows, all from one sample in a study of blood T cell repertoires in COVID-19. The data were produced by immunoSEQ multiplex PCR, yet TCRdb's version contains in-frame clones alone and is incomplete. The sample shows roughly 200,000 clones, around 80% of them seen only once. Sequencing was performed on peripheral blood. These receptors came from a human donor in a cohort sampled during active COVID-19. Both conserved end residues are part of each CDR3. D genes are given only for firm matches. Part of the rows lack a size; the others show once, few, many or a class for expanded clones.

>TRBD1|TRBV29-1|-|TRBJ1-1
TGCAGCGTTGAGAGGACAGGACTCATGAACACTGAAGCTTTCTTT
CSVERTGLMNTEAFF
>TRBD1|TRBV30|-|TRBJ1-4
TGTGCACTTGCCGACCCGGGACAGGTTAATGAAAAACTGTTTTTT
CALADPGQVNEKLFF
>-|TRBV15|-|TRBJ2-5
TGTGCCACCAGCGGACTCCGGGGAGGAGAGACCCAGTACTTC
CATSGLRGGETQYF
>TRBD2|TRBV4-1|-|TRBJ2-7
TGCGCCAGCAGCCCGCGGACTAGCGGGGGACCCTACGAGCAGTACTTC
CASSPRTSGGPYEQYF
>TRBD1|TRBV4-1|-|TRBJ2-5
TGCGCCAGCAGCCAAAATAGGGGACAGGGGAGAGAGACCCAGTACTTC
CASSQNRGQGRETQYF
>-|TRBV27|-|TRBJ2-3
TGTGCCAGCAGTTCTAGCGACTACACAGATACGCAGTATTTT
CASSSSDYTDTQYF
>TRBD2|TRBV5-1|-|TRBJ2-5
TGCGCCAGCAGCTGGGGTGGGACTAGCGGGAGGTATGAGACCCAGTACTTC
CASSWGGTSGRYETQYF
>TRBD1|TRBV6-2/TRBV6-3|once|TRBJ2-7
TGTGCCAGCGGCCCCCAGGGGGTGGTCGACGAGCAGTACTTC
CASGPQGVVDEQYF
>TRBD2|TRBV27|few|TRBJ2-7
TGTGCCAGCAGTTTGCACTTTATAGCGGGCAACCCCTACGAGCAGTACTTC
CASSLHFIAGNPYEQYF
>TRBD1|TRBV7-9|-|TRBJ2-7
TGTGCCAGCAGCCCGTTGGGACAGAGATACGAGCAGTACTTC
CASSPLGQRYEQYF
>TRBD2|TRBV7-2|once|TRBJ2-1
TGTGCCAGCAGCTTAGTTGGGACTAGCGGGGTCGATGAGCAGTTCTTC
CASSLVGTSGVDEQFF
>-|TRBV7-8|-|TRBJ2-4
TGTGCCAGCAGCTTGGGGAGCGGAGCCAAAAACATTCAGTACTTC
CASSLGSGAKNIQYF
>TRBD1|TRBV18|-|TRBJ2-7
TGTGCCAGCTCACCACGAGTAACAGGGGCCTCCTACGAGCAGTACTTC
CASSPRVTGASYEQYF
>-|TRBV3-1/TRBV3-2|-|TRBJ2-1
TGTGCCAGCAGCCCGACTCTAAGCTCCTACAATGAGCAGTTCTTC
CASSPTLSSYNEQFF
>-|TRBV28|-|TRBJ2-7
TGTGCCAGCACCGCGAGGTACGAGCAGTACTTC
CASTARYEQYF
>-|TRBV11-3|-|TRBJ1-1
TGTGCCAGCAGCTTGGGGGGGCCGCACACTGAAGCTTTCTTT
CASSLGGPHTEAFF
>-|TRBV29-1|once|TRBJ1-1
TGCAGCGGTTCCTCCGGGAACACTGAAGCTTTCTTT
CSGSSGNTEAFF
>TRBD2|TRBV9|-|TRBJ2-3
TGTGCCAGCAGCGGGTTGACTAGCGGGAAGACAGATACGCAGTATTTT
CASSGLTSGKTDTQYF
>TRBD1|TRBV20-1|-|TRBJ2-2
TGCAGTGCTAGTCAGGGGGCTTACACCGGGGAGCTGTTTTTT
CSASQGAYTGELFF
>TRBD2|TRBV5-4|-|TRBJ2-3
TGTGCCAGCAGCTTGATAGTGTGGGCGGGAGGCAAGGCAGATACGCAGTATTTT
CASSLIVWAGGKADTQYF
>-|TRBV11-2|-|TRBJ2-1
TGTGCCAGCAGCCTATTCCTTATGGTCAATGAGCAGTTCTTC
CASSLFLMVNEQFF
>TRBD1|TRBV24-1|-|TRBJ1-5
TGTGCCACCCAAGACAGGGCGCGGGTTCACCCCCAGCATTTT
CATQDRARVHPQHF
>TRBD1|TRBV30|many|TRBJ2-7
TGTGCCTGGAGCCCCCTCTCAGGGGGCTCGGACGAGCAGTACTTC
CAWSPLSGGSDEQYF
>-|TRBV5-1|-|TRBJ1-3
TGCGCCAGCAGCTTGGATGGGAGGAACACCATATATTTT
CASSLDGRNTIYF
>-|TRBV24-1|once|TRBJ2-1
TGTGCCACCAGTGAGTCCCTTAGTGGTTACAATGAGCAGTTCTTC
CATSESLSGYNEQFF
>TRBD2|TRBV24-1|-|TRBJ2-1
TGTGCCACCAGTTGGGAGGGAGGGTCCTACAATGAGCAGTTCTTC
CATSWEGGSYNEQFF
>TRBD1|TRBV29-1|-|TRBJ2-7
TGCAGCGGACAAGACAGGGGCCACGAGCAGTACTTC
CSGQDRGHEQYF
>TRBD1|TRBV5-5|few|TRBJ2-2
TGTGCCAGCAGCAGACAGGGGGGGGACACCGGGGAGCTGTTTTTT
CASSRQGGDTGELFF
>-|TRBV27|-|TRBJ2-3
TGTGCCAGCAGTTGGGGGCTAGCTCGACGCCATACGCAGTATTTT
CASSWGLARRHTQYF
>TRBD1|TRBV18|-|TRBJ2-3
TGTGCCAGCTCACCACGTTTGGGACAGGGCCCCACAGATACGCAGTATTTT
CASSPRLGQGPTDTQYF
>-|TRBV29-1|-|TRBJ1-2
TGCAGCGTTACAGGGCCAAATGGCTACACCTTC
CSVTGPNGYTF
>TRBD2|TRBV10-1|-|TRBJ2-1
TGCGCCAGCAGTGAGGCTAGCGGGAGCGATGAGCAGTTCTTC
CASSEASGSDEQFF
>-|TRBV24-1|-|TRBJ1-2
TGTGCCACCAGTGCACCTCCTGCGGCCTATGGCTACACCTTC
CATSAPPAAYGYTF
>-|TRBV10-2|-|TRBJ2-1
TGCGCCAGCAGTGGAGAAAAAAGCTCCTACAATGAGCAGTTCTTC
CASSGEKSSYNEQFF
>TRBD2|TRBV3-1/TRBV3-2|-|TRBJ2-5
TGTGCCAGCAGCCGTGGGACTAGCGGGGGGCAAGAGACCCAGTACTTC
CASSRGTSGGQETQYF
>-|TRBV19|-|TRBJ2-6
TGTGCCAGTAGTAGAATTTGGGGCCTCGATGGGGCCAACGTCCTGACTTTC
CASSRIWGLDGANVLTF
>-|TRBV14|-|TRBJ1-3
TGTGCCAGCAGCCAACTCACGGGACTTTATTCCTCTGGAAACACCATATATTTT
CASSQLTGLYSSGNTIYF
>-|TRBV12-3/TRBV12-4|-|TRBJ1-2
TGTGCCAGCAGCTGGGTCAGGGATGGCTACACCTTC
CASSWVRDGYTF